A single T cell receptor beta chain is shown here with its context. This clonotype was seen at least ten times. This receptor's antigen is unknown. Base-call qualities are not available, and no considerably larger clone is one nucleotide away. What the treatment or condition label conveys for this sample: in vitro stimulation with specific CMV peptide epitopes to enrich CMV-specific T cells. CDR1 SGHTA and CDR2 FQGNSA were looked up in the germline V gene. The trim is 4 bases for V and 7 bases for J, with a gap of 11 bases between the germline ends. Counted from cysteine to phenylalanine, this CDR3 has 13 amino acids. Only CDR3 DNA is held: 39 bases, read in frame from base 1. The sample is drawn from a study of T cell repertoires in cytomegalovirus infection (dated 2019 in TCRdb). Study-level background: Recently identified HLA-C-restricted CMV epitopes, whose presentation resists viral immunomodulation, were targeted by peptide stimulations together with well-studied HLA-B-restricted epitopes. Because public TCR beta signatures pointed to carriage of CMV infection together with the matching HLA type, the HLA type of each donor mattered for the analysis. What the research found in general, with its limitations: In both this cohort and an independent roughly 330-donor cohort, the cumulative frequency of public TCR beta family members distinguished carriers of CMV infection plus the relevant HLA type. The ex vivo response was dominated by HLA-C-restricted CMV-specific TCR beta clonotypes, which also provided the single most frequent clonotype in two of eight donors.

TCRdb shows the sequencer as Illumina HiSeq 1500. Starting from the raw public reads, TCRdb applied fastp trimming at Q25, assembled clones with MiXCR and retained in-frame beta chains. Rows merge per CDR3 protein into single entries with the most common DNA and genes. The sample yields about 310,000 distinct CDR3 sequences; 20% to 25% were counted once. 13% of the sample is taken by the ten largest. This receptor chain uses TRBV7-2 and TRBJ1-5; the D gene assignment is ambiguous. The source is a human donor in good health (CMV status not recorded). Some clones in this sample may be carry-over from other donors' samples. Sequencing was performed on cultured PBMCs, taken from culture after CMV antigen stimulation. The nucleotide sequence reads TGTGCCAGCAGCTCCCAAGAGTACCAGCCCCAGCATTTT. Its coded protein is CASSSQEYQPQHF.